This TCR beta chain appears in the sequencing data of a study of T cells in tuberculosis. Comment on this clone: Its antigen is undetermined.

Assay used: immunoSEQ multiplex PCR; TCRdb lists only in-frame clones, some missing. The sample lists 30,000 to 35,000 clones; approximately 90% were seen once. Study-level findings and limits: Samples were chosen by availability of cryopreserved specimens.

Time point defined: new active TB diagnosis, blood taken before or within 7 days of starting treatment. HIV-seronegative South African adults aged 18 years or older had newly diagnosed active tuberculosis. The receptor was isolated from an adult with tuberculosis. The specimen was PBMCs, collected at tuberculosis diagnosis.

The CDR3 is CASSLRTGRVDYGYTF. In DNA form, the CDR3 reads TGTGCCAGCAGCCTCCGGACAGGGAGGGTTGACTATGGCTACACCTTC. V gene TRBV27 combines with J gene TRBJ1-2; 8 nucleotides align to TRBD1. Germline V CDR1 and CDR2: MNHEY, SMNVEV (reference sequence). This CDR3 is 16 amino acids long. Losses at the gene ends were 6 bases for V and 3 bases for J; bases not matched to a gene: 12.